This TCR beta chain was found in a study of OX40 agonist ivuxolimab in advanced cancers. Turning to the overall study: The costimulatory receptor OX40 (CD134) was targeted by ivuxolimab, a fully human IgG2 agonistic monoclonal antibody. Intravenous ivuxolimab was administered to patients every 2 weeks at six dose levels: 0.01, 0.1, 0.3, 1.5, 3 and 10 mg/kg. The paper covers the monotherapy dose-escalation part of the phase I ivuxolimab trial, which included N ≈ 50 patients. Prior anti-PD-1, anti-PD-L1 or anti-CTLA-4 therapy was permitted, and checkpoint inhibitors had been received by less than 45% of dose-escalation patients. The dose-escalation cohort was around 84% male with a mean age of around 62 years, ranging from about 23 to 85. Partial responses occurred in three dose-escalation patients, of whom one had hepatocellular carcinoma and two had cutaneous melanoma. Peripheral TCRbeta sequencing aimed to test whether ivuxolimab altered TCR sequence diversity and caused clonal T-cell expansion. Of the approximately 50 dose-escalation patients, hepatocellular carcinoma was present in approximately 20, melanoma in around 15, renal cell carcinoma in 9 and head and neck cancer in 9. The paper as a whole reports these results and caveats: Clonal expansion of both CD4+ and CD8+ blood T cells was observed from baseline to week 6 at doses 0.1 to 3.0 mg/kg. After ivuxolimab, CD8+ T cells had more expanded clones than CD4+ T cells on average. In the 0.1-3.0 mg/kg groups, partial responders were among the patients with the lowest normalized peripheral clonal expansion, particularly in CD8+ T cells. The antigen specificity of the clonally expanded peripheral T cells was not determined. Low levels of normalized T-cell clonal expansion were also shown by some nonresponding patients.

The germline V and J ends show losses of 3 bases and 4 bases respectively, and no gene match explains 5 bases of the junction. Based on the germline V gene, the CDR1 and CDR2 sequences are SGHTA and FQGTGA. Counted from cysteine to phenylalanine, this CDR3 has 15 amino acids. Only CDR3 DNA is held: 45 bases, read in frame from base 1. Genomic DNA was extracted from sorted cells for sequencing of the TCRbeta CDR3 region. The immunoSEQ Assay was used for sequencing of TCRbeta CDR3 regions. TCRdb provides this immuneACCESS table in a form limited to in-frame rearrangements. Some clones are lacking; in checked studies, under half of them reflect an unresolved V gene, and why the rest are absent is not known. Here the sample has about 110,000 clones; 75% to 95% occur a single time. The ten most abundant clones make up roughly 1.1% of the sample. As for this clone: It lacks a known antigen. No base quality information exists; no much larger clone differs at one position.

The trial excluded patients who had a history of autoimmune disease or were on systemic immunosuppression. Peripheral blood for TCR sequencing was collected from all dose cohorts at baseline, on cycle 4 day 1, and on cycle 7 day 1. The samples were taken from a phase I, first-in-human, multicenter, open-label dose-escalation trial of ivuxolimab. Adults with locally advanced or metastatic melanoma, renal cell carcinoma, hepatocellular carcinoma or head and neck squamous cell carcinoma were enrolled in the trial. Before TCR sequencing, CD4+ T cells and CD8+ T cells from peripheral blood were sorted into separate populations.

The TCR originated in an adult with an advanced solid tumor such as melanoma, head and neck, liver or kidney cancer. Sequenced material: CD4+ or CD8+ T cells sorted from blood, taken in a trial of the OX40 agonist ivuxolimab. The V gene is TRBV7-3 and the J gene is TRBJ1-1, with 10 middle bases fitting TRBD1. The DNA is TGTGCCAGCAGCTTCAGACAGGGGGCGGGCACTGAAGCTTTCTTT. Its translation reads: CASSFRQGAGTEAFF.